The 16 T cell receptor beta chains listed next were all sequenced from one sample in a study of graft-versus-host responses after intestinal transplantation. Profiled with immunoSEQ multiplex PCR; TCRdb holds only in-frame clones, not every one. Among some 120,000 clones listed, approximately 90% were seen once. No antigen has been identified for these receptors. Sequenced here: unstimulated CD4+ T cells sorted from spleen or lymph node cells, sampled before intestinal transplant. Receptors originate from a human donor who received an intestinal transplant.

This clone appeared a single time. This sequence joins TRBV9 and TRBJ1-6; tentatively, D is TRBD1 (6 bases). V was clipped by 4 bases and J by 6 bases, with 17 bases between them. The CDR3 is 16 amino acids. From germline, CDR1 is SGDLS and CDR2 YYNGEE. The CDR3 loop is CASSPLMGAGNSPLHF. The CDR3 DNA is TGTGCCAGCAGCCCTCTGATGGGGGCGGGTAATTCACCCCTCCACTTT.

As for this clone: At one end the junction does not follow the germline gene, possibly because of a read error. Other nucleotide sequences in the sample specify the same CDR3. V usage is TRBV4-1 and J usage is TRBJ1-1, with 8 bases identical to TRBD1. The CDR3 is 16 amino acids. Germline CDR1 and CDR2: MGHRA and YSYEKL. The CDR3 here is CASSPQGASIIPEAFF. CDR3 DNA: TGCGCCAGCAGCCCCCAGGGGGCGAGTATCATCCCTGAAGCTTTTTTT.

CDR3 region: CASSLPTTDRSNEKLFF. CDR3 nucleotides: TGTGCCAGCAGCTTACCCACCACCGACAGGAGTAATGAAAAACTGTTTTTT. The chain carries TRBV7-9 and TRBJ1-4; D possibly corresponds to TRBD1 (6 bases). The CDR3 runs to 17 residues. From germline, CDR1 is SEHNR and CDR2 FQNEAQ (reference sequence). V lost 2 bases and J lost 4, with 17 bases in between.

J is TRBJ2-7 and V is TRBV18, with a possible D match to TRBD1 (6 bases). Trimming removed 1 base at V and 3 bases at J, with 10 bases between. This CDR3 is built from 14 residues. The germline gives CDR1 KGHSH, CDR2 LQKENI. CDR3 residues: CASSPLTGNYEQYF. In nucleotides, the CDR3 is TGTGCCAGCTCACCACTGACAGGTAACTACGAGCAGTACTTC.

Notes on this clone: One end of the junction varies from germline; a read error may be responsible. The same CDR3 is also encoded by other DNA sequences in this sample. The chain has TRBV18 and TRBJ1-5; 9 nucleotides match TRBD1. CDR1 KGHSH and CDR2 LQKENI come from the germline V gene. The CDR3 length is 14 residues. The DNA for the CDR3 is TGTGCCAGCTCGCCACAGGGGGCAGATCAGCCCCAGCATTTT. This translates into CASSPQGADQPQHF. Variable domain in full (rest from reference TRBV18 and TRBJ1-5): NAGVMQNPRHLVRRRGQEARLRCSPMKGHSHVYWYRQLPEEGLKFMVYLQKENIIDESGMPKERFSAEFPKEGPSILRIQQVVRGDSAAYFCASSPQGADQPQHFGDGTRLSIL.

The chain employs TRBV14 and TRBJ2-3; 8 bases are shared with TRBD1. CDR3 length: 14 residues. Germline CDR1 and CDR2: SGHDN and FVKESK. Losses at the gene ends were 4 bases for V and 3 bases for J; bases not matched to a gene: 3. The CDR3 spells CASSPRQGTDTQYF. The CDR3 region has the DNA TGTGCCAGCAGCCCGCGACAGGGGACAGATACGCAGTATTTT.

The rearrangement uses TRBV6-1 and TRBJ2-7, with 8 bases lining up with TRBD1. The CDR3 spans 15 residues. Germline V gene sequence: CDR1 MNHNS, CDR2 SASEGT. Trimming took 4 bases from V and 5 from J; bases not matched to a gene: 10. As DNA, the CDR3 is TGTGCCAGCAGTGCCGTCGGACAGGGTACGCACGAGCAGTACTTC. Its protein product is CASSAVGQGTHEQYF.

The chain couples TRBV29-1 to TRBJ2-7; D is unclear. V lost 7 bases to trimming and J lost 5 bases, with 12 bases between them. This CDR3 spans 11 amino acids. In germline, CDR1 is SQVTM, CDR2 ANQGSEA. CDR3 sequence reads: CSGRSSHEQYF. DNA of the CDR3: TGCAGCGGGCGGTCCAGCCACGAGCAGTACTTC.

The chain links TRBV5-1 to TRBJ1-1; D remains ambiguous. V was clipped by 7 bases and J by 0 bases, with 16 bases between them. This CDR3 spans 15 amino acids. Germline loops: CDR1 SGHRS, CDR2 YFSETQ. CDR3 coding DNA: TGCGCCAGCTCCAGACGGAGCGAGATGAACACTGAAGCTTTCTTT. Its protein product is CASSRRSEMNTEAFF.

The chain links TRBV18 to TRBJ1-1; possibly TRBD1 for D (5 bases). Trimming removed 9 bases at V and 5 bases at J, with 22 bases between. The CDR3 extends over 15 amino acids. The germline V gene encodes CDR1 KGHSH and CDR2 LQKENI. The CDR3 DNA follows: TGTGCCAGTTCCCCCTCGTCGGCAGGGAAAACTGAAGCTTTCTTT. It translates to CASSPSSAGKTEAFF.

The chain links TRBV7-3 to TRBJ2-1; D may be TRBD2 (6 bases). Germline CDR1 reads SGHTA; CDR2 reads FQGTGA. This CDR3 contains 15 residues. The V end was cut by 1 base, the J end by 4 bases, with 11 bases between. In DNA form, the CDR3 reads TGTGCCAGCAGCTTAAACGCGGGAACTTACAATGAGCAGTTCTTC. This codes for CASSLNAGTYNEQFF. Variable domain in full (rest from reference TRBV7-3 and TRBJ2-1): GAGVSQTPSNKVTEKGKYVELRCDPISGHTALYWYRQSLGQGPEFLIYFQGTGAADDSGLPNDRFFAVRPEGSVSTLKIQRTERGDSAVYLCASSLNAGTYNEQFFGPGTRLTVL.

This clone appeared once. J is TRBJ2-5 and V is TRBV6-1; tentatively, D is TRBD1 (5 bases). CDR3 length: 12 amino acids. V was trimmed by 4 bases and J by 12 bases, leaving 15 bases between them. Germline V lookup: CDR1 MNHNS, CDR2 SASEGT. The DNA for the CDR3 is TGTGCCAGCAGTGCCAGCACAGGCCTGAAGTACTTC. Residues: CASSASTGLKYF.

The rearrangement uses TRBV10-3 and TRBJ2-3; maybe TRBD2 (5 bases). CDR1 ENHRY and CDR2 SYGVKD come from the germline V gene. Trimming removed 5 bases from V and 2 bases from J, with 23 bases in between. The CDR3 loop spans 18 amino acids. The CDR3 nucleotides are TGTGCCATCAGTCGCCCCCCCGGCGGACCCCGGGACACAGATACGCAGTATTTT. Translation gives CAISRPPGGPRDTDTQYF.

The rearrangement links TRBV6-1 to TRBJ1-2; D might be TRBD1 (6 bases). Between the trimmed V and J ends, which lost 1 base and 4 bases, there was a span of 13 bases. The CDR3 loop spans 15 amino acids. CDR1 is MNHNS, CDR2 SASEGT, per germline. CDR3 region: CASSEGPGVSYGYTF. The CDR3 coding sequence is TGTGCCAGCAGTGAAGGTCCAGGGGTTAGCTATGGCTACACCTTC.

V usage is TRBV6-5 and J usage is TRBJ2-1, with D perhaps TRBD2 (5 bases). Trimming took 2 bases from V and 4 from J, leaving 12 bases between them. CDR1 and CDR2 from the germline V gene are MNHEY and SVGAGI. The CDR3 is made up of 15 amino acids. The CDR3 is CASSYLGILYNEQFF. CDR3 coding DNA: TGTGCCAGCAGTTACCTCGGGATCCTTTACAATGAGCAGTTCTTC.

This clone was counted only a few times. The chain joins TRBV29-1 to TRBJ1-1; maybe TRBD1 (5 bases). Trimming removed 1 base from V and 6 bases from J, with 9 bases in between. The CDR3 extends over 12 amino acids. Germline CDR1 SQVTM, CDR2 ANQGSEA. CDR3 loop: CSVEAGFAEAFF. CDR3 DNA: TGCAGCGTTGAAGCAGGGTTCGCTGAAGCTTTCTTT.